The clone carrying this T cell receptor beta chain was counted between two and nine times. Its antigen is currently unknown. Trimming took 0 bases from V and 7 from J, leaving 7 bases between them. The CDR3 contains 13 residues. CDR1 is GTSNPN and CDR2 is SVGIG in the germline V gene (reference sequence). The sample belongs to a study of response to subunit inactivated influenza vaccine. TCRdb re-called the RT-PCR reads through MiXCR, storing one row per CDR3 protein. This sample has under 950,000 distinct CDR3 sequences, with 21% found just once. Findings of the study overall: T cells newly recruited by each seasonal influenza vaccination are few, the authors suggested.

This chain joins TRBV30 and TRBJ1-6; D is unresolved. Sequencing used PBMCs from blood, obtained roughly 5 days after vaccination. This TCR was sampled from a man aged 50-60 years who received an inactivated influenza vaccine. The CDR3 nucleotides read TGTGCCTGGAGTGTTTCAGTGAATTCACCCCTCCACTTT. This gives the protein CAWSVSVNSPLHF. Together with reference TRBV30 and TRBJ1-6, the CDR3 gives the full variable domain: SQTIHQWPATLVQPVGSPLSLECTVEGTSNPNLYWYRQAAGRGLQLLFYSVGIGQISSEVPQNLSASRPQDRQFILSSKKLLLSDSGFYLCAWSVSVNSPLHFGNGTRLTVT.